One sample yielded the 10 T cell receptor beta chains listed below, sequenced in a study of B cell selection in AIRE deficiency. Some clones are missing from TCRdb's copy, which holds only in-frame ones; the method was immunoSEQ multiplex PCR. This sample has around 19,000 clones; around 97% occur once, and the top ten carry around 0.3%. Sorting defined conventional CD4 T cells as CD4+CD127+. Sequencing used conventional CD4+ T cells sorted from PBMCs. The receptors stem from a human donor with AIRE deficiency.

The chain uses TRBV19 and TRBJ2-3; 9 bases are shared with TRBD2. V trimming: 5 bases; J trimming: 4 bases; junction bases outside the gene matches: 4. The CDR3 loop spans 14 amino acids. Germline assignment: CDR1 LNHDA and CDR2 SQIVND (reference sequence). This CDR3 reads CASSHLAGPDTQYF. In DNA form, the CDR3 reads TGTGCCAGTAGTCACCTAGCGGGACCAGATACGCAGTATTTT.

The chain carries TRBV4-3 and TRBJ2-3, with D maybe TRBD2 (6 bases). Trimming stripped 0 bases from V and 2 bases from J, with 12 bases between. This CDR3 region has 16 residues. Germline V gene lookup returns CDR1 LGHNA and CDR2 YSLEER. The CDR3 nucleotides are TGCGCCAGCAGCCAAGATCTTCGCGGGGACACAGATACGCAGTATTTT. Translated: CASSQDLRGDTDTQYF.

This chain connects TRBV11-2 to TRBJ1-5; a possible D gene is TRBD1 (6 bases). V was trimmed by 5 bases and J by 2 bases, leaving 22 bases between them. The CDR3 runs 18 residues. The germline CDR1 and CDR2 sequences are SGHAT and FQNNGV. The CDR3 DNA is TGTGCCAGCAGCCAATCATTTAACAGGGTACGTGGCAATCAGCCCCAGCATTTT. This encodes CASSQSFNRVRGNQPQHF.

As for this clone: The junction departs from germline at one end; a sequencing error may be responsible. The chain employs TRBV5-3 and TRBJ1-5; D is uncertain. Being an ORF, TRBV5-3 has a function that is uncertain. There are 12 residues in the CDR3. The CDR3 loop reads CASSFPGQPQHF. In nucleotides, the CDR3 is TGTGCCAGCAGCTTTCCTGGTCAGCCCCAGCATTTT.

This chain uses TRBV7-9 with TRBJ1-5; the match to TRBD1 covers 7 bases. This CDR3 has 17 amino acids. Germline V CDR1 and CDR2: SEHNR, FQNEAQ (reference sequence). The V segment lost 0 bases and the J segment 3 bases; nucleotides outside the gene matches: 8. CDR3 loop: CASSLAPEGAPNQPQHF. DNA for the CDR3: TGTGCCAGCAGCTTAGCGCCGGAGGGGGCCCCCAATCAGCCCCAGCATTTT.

V is TRBV4-2 and J is TRBJ1-6; D is ambiguous. Germline values: CDR1 LGHNA, CDR2 YNFKEQ. There are 13 residues in the CDR3. V was clipped by 7 bases and J by 0 bases, with 4 bases between them. As DNA, the CDR3 is TGTGCCAGCACCGACTCCTATAATTCACCCCTCCACTTT. Translation: CASTDSYNSPLHF.

The V and J genes are TRBV9 and TRBJ2-7, with D unclear. Trimming stripped 0 bases from V and 4 bases from J, with 14 bases between. CDR3 length equals 15 residues. From germline, CDR1 is SGDLS and CDR2 YYNGEE. The CDR3 DNA sequence: TGTGCCAGCAGCGTAGAGTGGGCCGAGGCGTACGAGCAGTACTTC. Residues: CASSVEWAEAYEQYF.

CDR3 in DNA: TGTGCCAGTAGTTCCCGGAGGCCCAATCAGCCCCAGCATTTT. It translates to CASSSRRPNQPQHF. The rearrangement uses TRBV19 and TRBJ1-5; no clear D. This CDR3 has 14 residues. Germline V lookup: CDR1 LNHDA, CDR2 SQIVND (reference sequence). Trimming left V 5 bases short and J 3 bases short, with 11 bases between.

The chain uses TRBV4-3 and TRBJ1-4; no clear D gene. Germline V gives CDR1 LGHNA, CDR2 YSLEER. The CDR3 contains 17 residues. Trimming removed 4 bases at V and 6 bases at J, with 21 bases between. CDR3 region: CASSPNQHPGGDEKLFF. DNA of the CDR3: TGCGCCAGCAGCCCGAACCAACACCCCGGTGGGGATGAAAAACTGTTTTTT.

This chain connects TRBV11-3 to TRBJ1-1; D unresolved. CDR1 is SGHNT, CDR2 YENEEA, per germline. V gave up 1 base and J gave up 10 bases, with 7 bases separating them. The CDR3 extends over 11 amino acids. CDR3 in DNA: TGTGCCAGCAGCTTAGGCCCGACAGCTTTCTTT. Its protein product is CASSLGPTAFF.